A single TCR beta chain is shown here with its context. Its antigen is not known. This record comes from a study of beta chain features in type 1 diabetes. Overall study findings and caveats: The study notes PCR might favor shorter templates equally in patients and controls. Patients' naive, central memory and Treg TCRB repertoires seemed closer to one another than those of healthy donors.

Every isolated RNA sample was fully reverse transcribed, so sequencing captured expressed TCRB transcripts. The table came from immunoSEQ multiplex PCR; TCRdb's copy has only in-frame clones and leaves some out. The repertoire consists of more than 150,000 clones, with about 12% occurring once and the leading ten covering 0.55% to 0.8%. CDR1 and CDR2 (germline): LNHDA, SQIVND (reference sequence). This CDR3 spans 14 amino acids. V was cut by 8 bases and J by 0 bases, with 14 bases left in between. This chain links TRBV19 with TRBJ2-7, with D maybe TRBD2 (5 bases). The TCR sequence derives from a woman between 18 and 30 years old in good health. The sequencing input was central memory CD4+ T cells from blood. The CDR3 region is CASRKGGSSYEQYF. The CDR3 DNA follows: TGTGCCAGTCGCAAAGGAGGCAGCTCCTACGAGCAGTACTTC.